This TCR beta chain was identified during a study of CD8+ T cells in alopecia areata. Study-wide context: Treated patients' severity was scored by percentage of affected scalp area. Overall study results and limits: Possibly because of HLA-related factors, TCR sharing was less clear across patients than in mice.

Trimming removed 2 bases at V and 2 bases at J, with 21 bases between. The CDR3 is 19 amino acids. Germline values: CDR1 MNHEY, CDR2 SMNVEV (reference sequence). Stated treatment: oral pan-JAK inhibitor, 5-10 mg twice daily. After isolation, RNA underwent reverse transcription to generate cDNA as the sequencing template. Method: immunoSEQ multiplex PCR; TCRdb's copy keeps in-frame clones and lacks some. Found here are approximately 180,000 clones, roughly 60% of them singletons; the top ten hold roughly 16%. In regard to this clone: Its antigen is unidentified.

The starting material was CD4+ T cells sorted from blood, obtained between weeks 55 and 70, from a patient treated with tofacitinib. V gene TRBV27 combines with J gene TRBJ2-2, with a weak D call TRBD1 (5 bases). The receptor's source is a human donor with alopecia areata. The CDR3: CASSLVGAGLPTNTGELFF. In DNA form, the CDR3 reads TGTGCCAGCAGTTTAGTTGGCGCAGGGCTGCCCACAAACACCGGGGAGCTGTTTTTT.